The source of this T cell receptor (beta chain) is a study of cytomegalovirus exposure and HLA in healthy donors. PCR used 60 Vbeta primers and 13 Jbeta primers. Method: immunoSEQ multiplex PCR; TCRdb's copy keeps in-frame clones and lacks some. The table lists 180,000 or so clones, around three quarters of them singletons. CDR3 size: 17 residues. Germline lookup yields CDR1 SGHTA and CDR2 FQGNSA. With V trimmed by 5 bases and J by 3 bases, 11 bases remained unmatched. The TCR was taken from a woman between 50 and 59 years old in good health and CMV-seronegative. The rearrangement uses TRBV7-2 and TRBJ2-3; 10 bases match TRBD1. The specimen sequenced was PBMCs. CDR3 amino acids: CASSQQGTGVSTDTQYF. The CDR3 region has the DNA TGTGCCAGCAGCCAGCAGGGGACAGGGGTATCAACAGATACGCAGTATTTT.